Included here is one TCR beta chain sequence, with context. The antigen it recognizes is unknown. Base qualities are not provided; no much larger clone lies one nucleotide away. The sample comes from a study of technical replicates of blood from a handful of donors (dated by TCRdb to the late 2010s). The library was prepared using the immunoSEQ multiplex PCR assay. TCRdb re-hosts the immuneACCESS table, in-frame sequences only. Its copies lack some clones; in the studies checked, an unresolved V gene accounts for under half of them, and the cause for the rest is not known. Within this sample are nearly 95,000 clones, with roughly 95% of them counted one time only. The ten largest clones capture about 0.34% of the sample. Including the terminal cysteine and phenylalanine, the CDR3 comprises 16 residues. CDR3 DNA only is kept here, 48 bases in frame from base 1. Germline trimming amounts to 6 bases on V and 0 bases on J, with 11 as the count of junction bases outside the gene matches. CDR1 and CDR2 are read off the germline V gene as MGHRA and YSYEKL.

The sequence was obtained from a human donor in good health. The chain is encoded by TRBV4-1 joined to TRBJ2-7, with 7 middle bases fitting TRBD1. Sequencing used T cells isolated from PBMCs. The DNA reads as follows: TGCGCCAGCAGTCCGATACCGGGACAGAGCTCCTACGAGCAGTACTTC. Translated, this is CASSPIPGQSSYEQYF.